The source of this T cell receptor beta chain is a study of shared clonotypes between healthy human individuals (TCRdb year 2020). About the study as a whole: The cohort comprised a couple of women and three men aged 18 to 49 years. For each donor, CD4 naive and CD4 memory were each given three plates, CD8 naive was given two plates, and CD8 memory was given one plate. The study deeply sequenced blood TCR repertoires of five healthy adults to estimate repertoire size and the extent of clonotype sharing between individuals. To increase sequencing depth and limit assay-specific biases, TCR repertoire library preparation and sequencing were carried out by different laboratories using diverse techniques. Between about 0.94 and 8.9 billion PBMCs per donor were obtained by leukapheresis. Here is what the overall study found, with its caveats: When several donors were compared, the shared fraction of clonotypes was about 5.4% for naive CD4, about 4% for naive CD8, roughly 2.5% for memory CD4, and 0.35% to 0.4% for memory CD8. Pairwise subsampling indicated that sequencing depth was expected to affect the degree of clonotype sharing among donors. Because the study included a small number of donors, the genetic and exposure-history diversity represented was limited. Even with the large sequencing depth, rarefaction of the sorted-subset datasets indicated that sequencing was incomplete. Sampling was restricted to blood, and TCR repertoires in tissue are likely to differ from TCR repertoires in blood. Higher generation probabilities were observed for clonotypes shared by all four sorted-subset donors than for non-shared clonotypes. Naive subsets generally had larger estimated clonotype richness than memory subsets did.

The germline V gene supplies CDR1 SGHRS and CDR2 YFSETQ. Including the terminal cysteine and phenylalanine, the CDR3 comprises 14 residues. CDR3 DNA only is kept here, 42 bases in frame from base 1. Trimming costs V 2 bases and J 1 base, and their ends lie 8 bases apart. The donors were healthy, HIV-negative adults who had no recently reported acute infections or vaccinations. Every donor was a Caucasian adult living in Nashville, Tennessee, USA. CD4+ T cells were enriched by magnetic negative selection, after which naive cells were positively selected on CD45RA and the negative fraction was taken as the memory subset. Blood was obtained by leukapheresis, after which PBMCs were separated by Ficoll-Histopaque density gradient centrifugation and cryopreserved in liquid nitrogen vapor phase. Analytical flow cytometry was used to check the purity and quantity of each magnetically sorted T cell population. Each sorted fraction had its genomic DNA isolated and then quantified by UV absorbance on a Nanodrop 2000c.

Using the deep immunoSEQ assay, TCR CDR3 regions were amplified from genomic DNA by multiplex PCR. Extracted genomic DNA from each cell subset was distributed evenly across all wells of several immunoSEQ 96-well plates, and each plate was treated as a replicate. For sorted subsets, around 200 ng genomic DNA, equal to 30,000 to 35,000 T cell genomes, was loaded into each replicate PCR. The purified libraries were quantified using a Qubit 3.0 fluorometer, sized with a Bioanalyzer 2100, and then quantified again using the KAPA Library Quantification kit. Every immunoSEQ 96-well plate was sequenced on a separate single-read 150-cycle Illumina NextSeq 550 flow cell. On the study's bioinformatics: The immunoSEQ output contained only junctional sequences without quality scores, so filtering could not match that applied to full-length reads. Sequences were annotated with PyIR, a Python wrapper for IgBLAST v1.9, using IMGT germline references to assign V/J genes and CDR3. Reads with weak V/J assignments (E-value above 1e-6), missing CDR3, stop codons, out-of-frame junctions, or ambiguous translated residues were removed. V3J clonotypes were defined as sequences sharing the same inferred V gene, J gene, and CDR3 amino acid sequence. To compute the percentage overlap between repertoires, the number of shared unique clonotypes was divided by the size of the smaller repertoire. Three approaches were used to assess repertoire richness: RTK rarefaction, the Chao1 estimator, and Recon v2.1 estimates of unobserved clonotypes. Generation probabilities for all TCRbeta clonotypes obtained by the gDNA method from a few donors were computed using OLGA. The immuneACCESS repertoire file appears here via TCRdb, limited to in-frame rearrangements. These files lack a portion of the clones; in checked studies, under half of the deficit traces to unresolved V genes, and the cause of the others is not known. The V and J calls and clone size come from that table; D and trimming were worked out from the DNA. Recorded for this sample are 2 million to 2.5 million clones; nearly 97% of them occurred a single time. The top ten clonotypes cover around 0.13% of the sample.

Only a few counts were recorded for this clone. Its antigen remains unidentified. No base quality values were provided; no much bigger clone lies one nucleotide off. At the DNA level, this CDR3 is encoded by other sequences in the same sample as well. This TCR was sampled from a man between 18 and 35 years old in good health. The sample comprised naive CD4+ T cells sorted from blood. The cell subset or site label on this specimen signifies: CD45RA+ positively selected. The chain employs TRBV5-1 and TRBJ2-3; D gene: possibly TRBD1, on 6 matching bases. The DNA sequence is given as TGCGCCAGCAGCTTTGCAGGGGGCACAGATACGCAGTATTTT. Its translation reads: CASSFAGGTDTQYF.